These T cell receptor beta chains were read from a single sample in a study of blood T cell repertoires in COVID-19. Only in-frame clones appear in the TCRdb table, and some are missing; sequencing was by immunoSEQ multiplex PCR. The profile shows about 140,000 clones, roughly 90% of them singletons. The sample was peripheral blood. The receptors here all came from a human donor with COVID-19, enrolled during active disease. The donor label of this sample is uncertain. Each CDR3 is given with its conserved first and last residue. A D gene is named only where the DNA matches it firmly. The listing skips clone size in some rows; elsewhere it reads once, few, many or a size class.

j_call: TRBJ2-5; v_call: TRBV6-5; d_call: TRBD2; clone_size: .; cdr3_aa: CASRETGTRMETQYF; cdr3_nt: TGTGCCAGCCGGGAAACCGGGACTAGGATGGAGACCCAGTACTTC
j_call: TRBJ1-5; v_call: TRBV4-1; d_call: .; clone_size: .; cdr3_aa: CASSQASTGNQPQHF; cdr3_nt: TGCGCCAGCAGCCAAGCCTCGACAGGTAATCAGCCCCAGCATTTT
j_call: TRBJ2-7; v_call: TRBV6-1; d_call: .; clone_size: .; cdr3_aa: CASSEEGWGSYEQYF; cdr3_nt: TGTGCCAGCAGTGAAGAGGGGTGGGGCTCCTACGAGCAGTACTTC
j_call: TRBJ2-1; v_call: TRBV2; d_call: .; clone_size: .; cdr3_aa: CASSDPGGRTYNEQFF; cdr3_nt: TGTGCCAGCAGTGACCCCGGAGGGCGGACTTACAATGAGCAGTTCTTC
j_call: TRBJ2-1; v_call: TRBV20-1; d_call: .; clone_size: .; cdr3_aa: CSAILAAKQFF; cdr3_nt: TGCAGTGCTATCTTAGCGGCCAAGCAGTTCTTC
j_call: TRBJ2-3; v_call: TRBV11-2; d_call: TRBD2; clone_size: .; cdr3_aa: CASSLVLAGSTDTQYF; cdr3_nt: TGTGCCAGCAGCTTAGTACTAGCGGGGAGCACAGATACGCAGTATTTT
j_call: TRBJ2-7; v_call: TRBV3-1/TRBV3-2; d_call: TRBD1; clone_size: .; cdr3_aa: CASSQGTGGIYEQYF; cdr3_nt: TGTGCCAGCAGCCAGGGGACAGGGGGTATCTACGAGCAGTACTTC
j_call: TRBJ2-5; v_call: TRBV6-5; d_call: TRBD1; clone_size: once; cdr3_aa: CASSSPGQGKETQYF; cdr3_nt: TGTGCCAGCAGTTCCCCGGGACAGGGGAAGGAGACCCAGTACTTC
j_call: TRBJ2-5; v_call: TRBV5-1; d_call: TRBD1; clone_size: .; cdr3_aa: CASSATGVQETQYF; cdr3_nt: TGCGCCAGCAGCGCGACAGGGGTCCAGGAGACCCAGTACTTC
j_call: TRBJ1-2; v_call: TRBV7-9; d_call: .; clone_size: .; cdr3_aa: CASTGVFYGYTF; cdr3_nt: TGTGCCAGTACGGGAGTTTTCTATGGCTACACCTTC
j_call: TRBJ1-4; v_call: TRBV2; d_call: TRBD1; clone_size: once; cdr3_aa: CASSDPDRGVEKLFF; cdr3_nt: TGTGCCAGCAGTGATCCTGACAGGGGAGTTGAAAAACTGTTTTTT
j_call: TRBJ1-3; v_call: TRBV6-5; d_call: .; clone_size: .; cdr3_aa: CASSRTGHRTNTIYF; cdr3_nt: TGTGCCAGCAGTCGAACGGGACACAGAACAAACACCATATATTTT
j_call: TRBJ2-2; v_call: TRBV5-4; d_call: .; clone_size: .; cdr3_aa: CASSQGAGRTNTGELFF; cdr3_nt: TGTGCCAGCAGCCAGGGCGCGGGACGTACGAACACCGGGGAGCTGTTTTTT
j_call: TRBJ2-7; v_call: TRBV9; d_call: TRBD1; clone_size: .; cdr3_aa: CASSVDGTETYEQYF; cdr3_nt: TGTGCCAGCAGCGTAGACGGGACAGAGACCTACGAGCAGTACTTC
j_call: TRBJ2-7; v_call: TRBV28; d_call: TRBD1; clone_size: .; cdr3_aa: CASSWTGGLAYEQYF; cdr3_nt: TGTGCCAGCAGTTGGACAGGGGGGCTGGCCTACGAGCAGTACTTC
j_call: TRBJ2-2; v_call: TRBV12-3/TRBV12-4; d_call: .; clone_size: .; cdr3_aa: CASSPRTPPTPFF; cdr3_nt: TGTGCCAGCAGTCCACGGACTCCCCCAACTCCGTTTTTT
j_call: TRBJ1-2; v_call: TRBV11-3; d_call: .; clone_size: once; cdr3_aa: CASSLGLGVNYGYTF; cdr3_nt: TGTGCCAGCAGCTTAGGGTTGGGCGTCAACTATGGCTACACCTTC
j_call: TRBJ1-3; v_call: TRBV5-4; d_call: .; clone_size: .; cdr3_aa: CASSSGGVNSGNTIYF; cdr3_nt: TGTGCCAGCAGCTCGGGCGGGGTTAACTCTGGAAACACCATATATTTT
j_call: TRBJ1-1; v_call: TRBV5-1; d_call: .; clone_size: .; cdr3_aa: CASSQTGEATEAFF; cdr3_nt: TGCGCCAGCAGTCAAACTGGGGAGGCCACTGAAGCTTTCTTT
j_call: TRBJ2-3; v_call: TRBV6-5; d_call: TRBD2; clone_size: .; cdr3_aa: CASRDSGYTDTQYF; cdr3_nt: TGTGCCAGCAGAGATAGCGGGTACACAGATACGCAGTATTTT
j_call: TRBJ2-2; v_call: TRBV5-1; d_call: TRBD2; clone_size: .; cdr3_aa: CASSLKPTSGGAVYTGELFF; cdr3_nt: TGCGCCAGCAGCTTGAAGCCTACTAGCGGGGGGGCCGTGTACACCGGGGAGCTGTTTTTT
j_call: TRBJ1-6; v_call: TRBV11-1; d_call: .; clone_size: .; cdr3_aa: CASSQLRTINNSPLHF; cdr3_nt: TGTGCCAGCAGCCAGTTGAGGACAATAAATAATTCACCCCTCCACTTT
j_call: TRBJ2-1; v_call: TRBV11-1; d_call: .; clone_size: .; cdr3_aa: CASSLVGGGLDNEQFF; cdr3_nt: TGTGCCAGCAGCTTAGTAGGCGGGGGCCTCGACAATGAGCAGTTCTTC
j_call: TRBJ1-1; v_call: TRBV7-9; d_call: TRBD1; clone_size: .; cdr3_aa: CASSLGGSGQGAATEAFF; cdr3_nt: TGTGCCAGCAGCTTAGGAGGCTCGGGACAGGGGGCGGCCACTGAAGCTTTCTTT
j_call: TRBJ1-3; v_call: TRBV3-1/TRBV3-2; d_call: .; clone_size: few; cdr3_aa: CASSHRGAGNTIYF; cdr3_nt: TGTGCCAGCAGCCACCGGGGGGCTGGAAACACCATATATTTT
j_call: TRBJ1-2; v_call: TRBV9; d_call: TRBD1; clone_size: .; cdr3_aa: CASRGGTGIWHGYTF; cdr3_nt: TGTGCCAGCAGGGGAGGGACAGGGATCTGGCATGGCTACACCTTC
j_call: TRBJ1-3; v_call: TRBV19; d_call: .; clone_size: few; cdr3_aa: CASTPADSSGNTIYF; cdr3_nt: TGTGCCAGTACCCCCGCGGACAGCTCTGGAAACACCATATATTTT
j_call: TRBJ1-5; v_call: TRBV11-1; d_call: TRBD1; clone_size: .; cdr3_aa: CASSTDRLQPQHF; cdr3_nt: TGTGCCAGCAGCACGGACAGGTTGCAGCCCCAGCATTTT
j_call: TRBJ2-1; v_call: TRBV7-9; d_call: .; clone_size: once; cdr3_aa: CASSSGRLEQFF; cdr3_nt: TGTGCCAGCAGCTCCGGCCGACTTGAGCAGTTCTTC
j_call: TRBJ1-6; v_call: TRBV18; d_call: .; clone_size: .; cdr3_aa: CASSPQARGSSPLHF; cdr3_nt: TGTGCCAGCTCACCACAGGCCAGGGGTAGTTCACCCCTCCACTTT
j_call: TRBJ1-1; v_call: TRBV30; d_call: TRBD1; clone_size: .; cdr3_aa: CAFMSGGRTEAFF; cdr3_nt: TGTGCCTTCATGTCAGGGGGACGGACTGAAGCTTTCTTT
j_call: TRBJ2-7; v_call: TRBV5-6; d_call: .; clone_size: .; cdr3_aa: CASSLDSLSSYEQYF; cdr3_nt: TGTGCCAGCAGCTTGGACAGCCTGAGCTCCTACGAGCAGTACTTC
j_call: TRBJ1-4; v_call: TRBV30; d_call: .; clone_size: .; cdr3_aa: CAWSRHSSTNEKLFF; cdr3_nt: TGTGCCTGGAGCCGACACTCCTCAACTAATGAAAAACTGTTTTTT
j_call: TRBJ1-2; v_call: TRBV7-9; d_call: TRBD1; clone_size: .; cdr3_aa: CASSITGEAYGYTF; cdr3_nt: TGTGCCAGCAGCATAACAGGGGAGGCCTATGGCTACACCTTC
j_call: TRBJ1-2; v_call: TRBV6-1; d_call: TRBD1; clone_size: .; cdr3_aa: CASSEARTGGTF; cdr3_nt: TGTGCCAGCAGTGAAGCCCGGACAGGAGGTACCTTC
j_call: TRBJ2-3; v_call: TRBV6-4; d_call: TRBD2; clone_size: .; cdr3_aa: CASSAHSGGGADTQYF; cdr3_nt: TGTGCCAGCAGTGCTCATAGCGGGGGTGGCGCAGATACGCAGTATTTT
j_call: TRBJ2-3; v_call: TRBV9; d_call: .; clone_size: .; cdr3_aa: CASSPPGSSTDTQYF; cdr3_nt: TGTGCCAGCAGCCCCCCAGGGTCTAGCACAGATACGCAGTATTTT
j_call: TRBJ1-3; v_call: TRBV10-3; d_call: .; clone_size: .; cdr3_aa: CAISESGGLSGNTIYF; cdr3_nt: TGTGCCATCAGTGAGTCGGGAGGCCTCTCTGGAAACACCATATATTTT
j_call: TRBJ2-4; v_call: TRBV19; d_call: .; clone_size: .; cdr3_aa: CASSAAGKNIQYF; cdr3_nt: TGTGCCAGTAGTGCGGCCGGGAAAAACATTCAGTACTTC
j_call: TRBJ1-2; v_call: TRBV18; d_call: .; clone_size: once; cdr3_aa: CASSTTWGQSRTNYGYTF; cdr3_nt: TGTGCCAGCTCAACCACTTGGGGGCAGAGTCGTACCAACTATGGCTACACCTTC
j_call: TRBJ1-5; v_call: TRBV18; d_call: .; clone_size: .; cdr3_aa: CASSPVGRGYSNQPQHF; cdr3_nt: TGTGCCAGCTCACCAGTCGGTCGGGGATATAGCAATCAGCCCCAGCATTTT
j_call: TRBJ1-1; v_call: TRBV5-1; d_call: .; clone_size: .; cdr3_aa: CASSLAGASTLVTEAFF; cdr3_nt: TGCGCCAGCAGCTTGGCAGGGGCTTCCACCCTGGTGACTGAAGCTTTCTTT
j_call: TRBJ2-3; v_call: TRBV18; d_call: TRBD2; clone_size: .; cdr3_aa: CASSPIGQRGGGTDTQYF; cdr3_nt: TGTGCCAGCTCACCAATCGGTCAGCGGGGGGGCGGCACAGATACGCAGTATTTT
j_call: TRBJ1-6; v_call: TRBV5-4; d_call: .; clone_size: .; cdr3_aa: CASSRGQRNSPLHF; cdr3_nt: TGTGCCAGCAGCCGGGGACAAAGAAATTCACCCCTCCACTTT
j_call: TRBJ1-6; v_call: TRBV7-2; d_call: .; clone_size: .; cdr3_aa: CASSLGMSSYNSPLHF; cdr3_nt: TGTGCCAGCAGCTTAGGAATGAGCTCCTATAATTCACCCCTCCACTTT
j_call: TRBJ1-2; v_call: TRBV21-1; d_call: .; clone_size: .; cdr3_aa: CASSAYGTTFPNYGYTF; cdr3_nt: TGTGCCAGCAGCGCTTACGGGACAACGTTTCCTAACTATGGCTACACCTTC
j_call: TRBJ1-1; v_call: TRBV3-1/TRBV3-2; d_call: .; clone_size: .; cdr3_aa: CASSQYRERDTEAFF; cdr3_nt: TGTGCCAGCAGCCAATACAGGGAAAGGGACACTGAAGCTTTCTTT
j_call: TRBJ1-1; v_call: TRBV10-1; d_call: TRBD1; clone_size: few; cdr3_aa: CASSWDRGASEAFF; cdr3_nt: TGCGCCAGCAGTTGGGACAGGGGAGCGTCTGAAGCTTTCTTT
j_call: TRBJ2-2; v_call: TRBV7-5; d_call: .; clone_size: .; cdr3_aa: CVRSRDTITGELFF; cdr3_nt: TGTGTCAGAAGCCGGGACACTATTACCGGGGAGCTGTTTTTT
j_call: TRBJ2-5; v_call: TRBV13; d_call: TRBD2; clone_size: .; cdr3_aa: CASSLPGLAKETQYF; cdr3_nt: TGTGCCAGCAGCCTTCCGGGACTAGCGAAAGAGACCCAGTACTTC
j_call: TRBJ2-7; v_call: TRBV5-1; d_call: .; clone_size: .; cdr3_aa: CASSWGLQGGEQYF; cdr3_nt: TGCGCCAGCAGCTGGGGCCTACAGGGTGGCGAGCAGTACTTC
j_call: TRBJ2-2; v_call: TRBV7-3; d_call: .; clone_size: once; cdr3_aa: CASSFRGAGELFF; cdr3_nt: TGTGCCAGCAGCTTCCGGGGAGCCGGGGAGCTGTTTTTT
j_call: TRBJ1-1; v_call: TRBV5-4; d_call: .; clone_size: .; cdr3_aa: CASSLGAGVSAEAFF; cdr3_nt: TGTGCCAGCAGCTTGGGGGCAGGGGTAAGTGCTGAAGCTTTCTTT
j_call: TRBJ2-1; v_call: TRBV30; d_call: TRBD2; clone_size: .; cdr3_aa: CAWETSGYNEQFF; cdr3_nt: TGTGCCTGGGAGACTAGCGGCTACAATGAGCAGTTCTTC